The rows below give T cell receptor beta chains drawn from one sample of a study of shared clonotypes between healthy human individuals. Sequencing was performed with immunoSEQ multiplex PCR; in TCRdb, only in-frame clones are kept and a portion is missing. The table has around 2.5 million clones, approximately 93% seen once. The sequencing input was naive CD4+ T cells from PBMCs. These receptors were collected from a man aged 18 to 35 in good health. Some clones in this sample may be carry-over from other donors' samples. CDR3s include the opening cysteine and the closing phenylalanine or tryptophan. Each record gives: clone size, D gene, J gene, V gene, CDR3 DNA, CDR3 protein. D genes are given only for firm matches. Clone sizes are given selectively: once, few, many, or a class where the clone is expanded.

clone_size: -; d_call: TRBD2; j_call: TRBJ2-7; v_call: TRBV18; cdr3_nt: TGTGCCAGCTCACCAGGGAGGGGTACCTACGAGCAGTACTTC; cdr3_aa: CASSPGRGTYEQYF
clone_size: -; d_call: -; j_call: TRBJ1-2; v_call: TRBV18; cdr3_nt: TGTGCCAGCTCACCAGCGACAGACTATGGCTACACCTTC; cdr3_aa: CASSPATDYGYTF
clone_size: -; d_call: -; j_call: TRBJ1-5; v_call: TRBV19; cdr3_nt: TGTGCCAGTAGTATGATGTGGGTTACAAGCAATCAGCCCCAGCATTTT; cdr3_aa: CASSMMWVTSNQPQHF
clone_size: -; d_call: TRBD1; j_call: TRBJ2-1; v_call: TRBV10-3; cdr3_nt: TGTGCCATCAGTACAGGGGGCTACAATGAGCAGTTCTTC; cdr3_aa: CAISTGGYNEQFF
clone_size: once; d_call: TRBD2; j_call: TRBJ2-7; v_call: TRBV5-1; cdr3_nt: TGCGCCAGCAGCTTGGGTCCTAGCGGGATACTCTACGAGCAGTACTTC; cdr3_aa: CASSLGPSGILYEQYF
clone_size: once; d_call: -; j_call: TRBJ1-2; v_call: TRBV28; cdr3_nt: TGTGCCAGCAGTTTACGGGGGCACTATGGCTACACCTTC; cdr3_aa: CASSLRGHYGYTF
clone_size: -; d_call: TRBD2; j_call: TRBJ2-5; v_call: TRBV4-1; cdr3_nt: TGCGCCAGCAGCCCGGGAGCGGGAGGGCAAGAGACCCAGTACTTC; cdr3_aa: CASSPGAGGQETQYF
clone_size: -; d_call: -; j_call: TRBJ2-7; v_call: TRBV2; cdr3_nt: TGTGCCAGCAGTGATCAGGGGTACGAGCAGTACTTC; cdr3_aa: CASSDQGYEQYF
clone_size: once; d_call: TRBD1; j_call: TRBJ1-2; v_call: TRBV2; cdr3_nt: TGTGCCAGCAGGGGACAGGGGGCACTTGGCTACACCTTC; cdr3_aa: CASRGQGALGYTF
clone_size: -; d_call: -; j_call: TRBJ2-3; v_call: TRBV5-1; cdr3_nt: TGCGCCAGCAGGCCCCAGGGGGGTGGAGATACGCAGTATTTT; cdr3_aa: CASRPQGGGDTQYF
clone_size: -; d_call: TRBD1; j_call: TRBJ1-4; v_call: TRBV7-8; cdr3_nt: TGTGCCAGCAGCACTAGACAGGGCGCCCCCCTCAATGAAAAACTGTTTTTT; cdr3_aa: CASSTRQGAPLNEKLFF
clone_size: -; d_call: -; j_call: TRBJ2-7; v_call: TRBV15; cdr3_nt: TGTGCCACCAGCAGAGATCTAGTGGAGCAGTACTTC; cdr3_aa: CATSRDLVEQYF
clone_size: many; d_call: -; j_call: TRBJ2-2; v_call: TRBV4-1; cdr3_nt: TGCGCCAGCAGCCAAGATCGAGGACTGCGGGTGAACACCGGGGAGCTGTTTTTT; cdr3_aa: CASSQDRGLRVNTGELFF
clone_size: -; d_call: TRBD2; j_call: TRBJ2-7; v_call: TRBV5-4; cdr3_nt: TGTGCCAGCAGCTTGGCCGGGCTAGCGGGCTCCTACGAGCAGTACTTC; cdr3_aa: CASSLAGLAGSYEQYF
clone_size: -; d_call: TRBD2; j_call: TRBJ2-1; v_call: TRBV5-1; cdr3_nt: TGCGCCAGCAGCCCCCCGGGACTAGCGTACAATGAGCAGTTCTTC; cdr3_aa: CASSPPGLAYNEQFF
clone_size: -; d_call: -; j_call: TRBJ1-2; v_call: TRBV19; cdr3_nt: TGTGCCAGTAGGATTGGAAGGGACCGCCCTTCCAGCGATGGCTACACCTTC; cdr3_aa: CASRIGRDRPSSDGYTF
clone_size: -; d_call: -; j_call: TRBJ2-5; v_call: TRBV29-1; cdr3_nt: TGCAGCGCCGCCCTAACAGCGGGTCAAGAGACCCAGTACTTC; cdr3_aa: CSAALTAGQETQYF
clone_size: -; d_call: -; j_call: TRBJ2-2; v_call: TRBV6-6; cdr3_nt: TGTGCCGCCAGGGGAGCAGGGGACACCGGGGAGCTGTTTTTT; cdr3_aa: CAARGAGDTGELFF
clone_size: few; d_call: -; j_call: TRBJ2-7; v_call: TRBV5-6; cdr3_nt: TGTGCCAGCAGCTTCCAGGGGTATGAGCAGTACTTC; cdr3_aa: CASSFQGYEQYF
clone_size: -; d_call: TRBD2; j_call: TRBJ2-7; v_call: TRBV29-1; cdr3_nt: TGCAGCGCACGGACTAGCGGGAGAGTGATGTCCTACGAGCAGTACTTC; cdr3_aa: CSARTSGRVMSYEQYF
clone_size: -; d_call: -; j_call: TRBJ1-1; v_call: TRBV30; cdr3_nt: TGTGCCTGGAATGACGGGAACACTGAAGCTTTCTTT; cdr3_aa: CAWNDGNTEAFF
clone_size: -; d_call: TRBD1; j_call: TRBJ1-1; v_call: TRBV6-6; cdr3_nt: TGTGCCAGCAGTTACGGACAGGGGAGCACTGAAGCTTTCTTT; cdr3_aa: CASSYGQGSTEAFF
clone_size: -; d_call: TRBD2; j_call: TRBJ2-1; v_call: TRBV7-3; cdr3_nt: TGTGCCAGCAGCTTAATGCGGACTAGCGGTTACAATGAGCAGTTCTTC; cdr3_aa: CASSLMRTSGYNEQFF